This TCR beta chain was sequenced in a study of cytomegalovirus exposure and HLA in healthy donors. Study-level results: In a later analysis, HLA-associated TCR beta chains were more clonally expanded than equally common others.

The PCR employed 60 Vbeta primers together with 13 Jbeta primers. Only in-frame clones appear in the TCRdb table, and some are missing; sequencing was by immunoSEQ multiplex PCR. This table holds about 270,000 clones, 65% to 85% found once. CDR1 is WNHNN, CDR2 SYGVQD, per germline (reference sequence). The V gene lost 7 bases and the J gene lost 5 bases, with 15 bases spanning the gap. The CDR3 runs 14 residues. To note about this clone: Its target is unknown.

This clonotype was obtained from a female donor in good health and CMV-seronegative. The V call is TRBV10-1, the J call TRBJ2-1; possibly TRBD2 for D (6 bases). What was sequenced was PBMCs. In DNA form, the CDR3 reads TGCGCCAGCATCGAATGGGGGGATAACAATGAGCAGTTCTTC. It translates to CASIEWGDNNEQFF.